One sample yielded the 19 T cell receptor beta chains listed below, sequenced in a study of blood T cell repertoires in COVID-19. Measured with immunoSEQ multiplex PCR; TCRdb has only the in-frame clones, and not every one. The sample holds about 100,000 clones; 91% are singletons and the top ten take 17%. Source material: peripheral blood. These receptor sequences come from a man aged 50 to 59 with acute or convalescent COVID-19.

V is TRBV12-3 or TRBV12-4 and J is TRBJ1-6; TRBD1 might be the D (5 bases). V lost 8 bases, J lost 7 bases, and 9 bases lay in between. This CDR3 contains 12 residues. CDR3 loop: CASSGGNSPLHF. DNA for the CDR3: TGTGCCAGCTCCGGGGGGAATTCACCCCTCCACTTT.

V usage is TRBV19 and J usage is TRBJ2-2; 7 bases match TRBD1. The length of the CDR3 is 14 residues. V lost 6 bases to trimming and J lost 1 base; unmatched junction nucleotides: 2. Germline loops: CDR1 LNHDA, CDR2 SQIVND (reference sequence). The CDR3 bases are TGTGCCAGTAGCAGGACAGGGAACACCGGGGAGCTGTTTTTT. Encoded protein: CASSRTGNTGELFF.

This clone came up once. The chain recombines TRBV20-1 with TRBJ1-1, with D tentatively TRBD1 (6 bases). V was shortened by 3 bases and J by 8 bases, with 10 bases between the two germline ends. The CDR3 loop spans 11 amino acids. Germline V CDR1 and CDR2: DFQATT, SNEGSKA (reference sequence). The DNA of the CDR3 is TGCAGTGCTAGCAGACAGGTGGAAGCTTTCTTT. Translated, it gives CSASRQVEAFF.

The CDR3 protein is CASSSAPTGRNTEAFF. DNA of the CDR3: TGTGCCAGCAGCTCCGCCCCCACAGGGAGGAACACTGAAGCTTTCTTT. The chain combines TRBV7-9 with TRBJ1-1, with a possible D match to TRBD1 (6 bases). Trimming pared 4 bases from V and 1 base from J, leaving 16 bases between. There are 16 residues in the CDR3. CDR1 and CDR2 from the germline V gene are SEHNR and FQNEAQ (reference sequence). The full variable domain, its missing parts supplied by reference TRBV7-9 and TRBJ1-1, is DTGVSQNPRHKITKRGQNVTFRCDPISEHNRLYWYRQTLGQGPEFLTYFQNEAQLEKSRLLSDRFSAERPKGSFSTLEIQRTEQGDSAMYLCASSSAPTGRNTEAFFGQGTRLTVV.

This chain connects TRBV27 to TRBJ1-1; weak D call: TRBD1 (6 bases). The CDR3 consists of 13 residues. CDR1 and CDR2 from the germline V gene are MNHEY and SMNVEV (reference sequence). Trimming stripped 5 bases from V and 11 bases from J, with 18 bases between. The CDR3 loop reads CASSPRQVSAAFF. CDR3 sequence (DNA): TGTGCCAGCAGTCCCCGACAGGTCTCTGCGGCTTTCTTT.

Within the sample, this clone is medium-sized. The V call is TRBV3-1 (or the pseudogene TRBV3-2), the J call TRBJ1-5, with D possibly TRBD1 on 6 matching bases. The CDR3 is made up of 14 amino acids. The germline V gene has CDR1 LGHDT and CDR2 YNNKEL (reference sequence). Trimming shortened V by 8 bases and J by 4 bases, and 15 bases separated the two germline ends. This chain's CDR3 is CASGRLGQNQPQHF. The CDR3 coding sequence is TGTGCCAGCGGGAGACTGGGACAAAATCAGCCCCAGCATTTT.

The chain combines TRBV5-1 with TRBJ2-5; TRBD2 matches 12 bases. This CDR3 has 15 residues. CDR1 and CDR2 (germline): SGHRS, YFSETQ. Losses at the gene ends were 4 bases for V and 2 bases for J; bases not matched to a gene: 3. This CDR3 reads CASSTSGGLQETQYF. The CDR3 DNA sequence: TGCGCCAGCAGCACTAGCGGGGGGCTACAAGAGACCCAGTACTTC.

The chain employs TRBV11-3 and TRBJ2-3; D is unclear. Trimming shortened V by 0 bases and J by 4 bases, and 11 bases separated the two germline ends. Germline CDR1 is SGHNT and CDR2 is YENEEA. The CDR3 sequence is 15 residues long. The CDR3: CASSLDVWSSDTQYF. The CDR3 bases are TGTGCCAGCAGCTTAGATGTATGGAGTTCAGATACGCAGTATTTT.

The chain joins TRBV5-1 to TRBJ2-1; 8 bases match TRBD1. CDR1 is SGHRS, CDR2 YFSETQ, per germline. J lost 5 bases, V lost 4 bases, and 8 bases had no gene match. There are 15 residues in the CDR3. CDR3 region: CASSRIGQGNNEQFF. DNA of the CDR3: TGCGCCAGCAGCCGGATCGGACAGGGAAACAATGAGCAGTTCTTC.

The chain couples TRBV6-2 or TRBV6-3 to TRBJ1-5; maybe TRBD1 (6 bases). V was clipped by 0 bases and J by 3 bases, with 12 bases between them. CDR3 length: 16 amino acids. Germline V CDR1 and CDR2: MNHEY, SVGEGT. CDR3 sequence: CASSYSPQGNNQPQHF. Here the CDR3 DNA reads TGTGCCAGCAGTTACTCTCCCCAGGGGAACAATCAGCCCCAGCATTTT.

CDR3 bases: TGCGCCAGCAGCCAAAACAGGGGAACTAATGAAAAACTGTTTTTT. It specifies CASSQNRGTNEKLFF. V is TRBV4-1 and J is TRBJ1-4, with TRBD1 identical over 7 bases. Trimming removed 2 bases from V and 1 base from J; junction bases left unmatched: 1. The CDR3 is 15 residues long. Germline CDR1 and CDR2: MGHRA and YSYEKL.

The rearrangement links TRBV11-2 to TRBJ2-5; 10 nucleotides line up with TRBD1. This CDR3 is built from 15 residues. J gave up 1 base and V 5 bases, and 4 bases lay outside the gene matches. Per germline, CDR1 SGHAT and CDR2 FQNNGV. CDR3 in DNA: TGTGCCAGCAGCCTGGACAGGGGGGGCCAAGAGACCCAGTACTTC. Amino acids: CASSLDRGGQETQYF.

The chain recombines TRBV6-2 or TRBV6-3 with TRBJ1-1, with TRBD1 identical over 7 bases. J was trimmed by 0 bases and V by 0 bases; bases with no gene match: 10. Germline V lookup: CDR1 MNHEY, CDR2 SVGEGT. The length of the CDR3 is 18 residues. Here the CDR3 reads CASSYSRTGQNMNTEAFF. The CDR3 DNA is TGTGCCAGCAGTTACTCACGGACAGGACAGAACATGAACACTGAAGCTTTCTTT.

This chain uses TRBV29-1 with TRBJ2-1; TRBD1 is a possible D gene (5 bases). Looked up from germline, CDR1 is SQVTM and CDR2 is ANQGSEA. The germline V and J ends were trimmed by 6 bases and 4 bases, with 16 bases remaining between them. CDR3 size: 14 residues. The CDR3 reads CSVRRDRSYNEQFF. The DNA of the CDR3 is TGCAGCGTCCGCAGAGACAGATCTTACAATGAGCAGTTCTTC.

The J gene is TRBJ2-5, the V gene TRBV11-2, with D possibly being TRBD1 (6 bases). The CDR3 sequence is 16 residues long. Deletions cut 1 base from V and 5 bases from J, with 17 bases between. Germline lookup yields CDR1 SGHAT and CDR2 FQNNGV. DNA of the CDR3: TGTGCCAGCAGCTTAGGGCGGCAGGGGCTAGGGGAGACCCAGTACTTC. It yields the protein CASSLGRQGLGETQYF.

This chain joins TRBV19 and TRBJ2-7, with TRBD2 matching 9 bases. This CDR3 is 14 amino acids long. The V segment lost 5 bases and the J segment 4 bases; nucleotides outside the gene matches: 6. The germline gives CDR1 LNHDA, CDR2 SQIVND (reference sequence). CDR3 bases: TGTGCCAGTAGTCCACGCGGGGGGGCGTACGAGCAGTACTTC. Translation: CASSPRGGAYEQYF.

CDR3 amino acids: CASSSFLRDRADYGYTF. DNA for the CDR3: TGTGCCAGCAGTTCTTTCCTCCGGGACAGAGCAGACTATGGCTACACCTTC. The V call is TRBV7-9, the J call TRBJ1-2, with 7 bases matching TRBD1. After removal of 6 bases from V and 3 bases from J, the junction contained 16 bases not matched to a gene. Germline CDR1 SEHNR, CDR2 FQNEAQ (reference sequence). This CDR3 has 17 residues.

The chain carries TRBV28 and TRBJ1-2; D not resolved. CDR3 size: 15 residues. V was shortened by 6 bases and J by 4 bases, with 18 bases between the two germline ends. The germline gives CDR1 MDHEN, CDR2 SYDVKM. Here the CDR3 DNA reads TGTGCCAGCAGCGCACGCCCGGGGTATCTCTATGGCTACACCTTC. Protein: CASSARPGYLYGYTF.

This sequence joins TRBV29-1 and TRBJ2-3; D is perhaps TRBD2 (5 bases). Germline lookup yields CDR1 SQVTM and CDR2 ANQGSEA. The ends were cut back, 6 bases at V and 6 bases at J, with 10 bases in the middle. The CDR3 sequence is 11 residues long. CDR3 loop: CSVPTGDTQYF. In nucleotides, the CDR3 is TGCAGCGTGCCGACGGGGGATACGCAGTATTTT.